This T cell receptor beta chain was sequenced during a study of cytomegalovirus exposure and HLA in healthy donors. General observations from the study: The presence/absence work took it that sequencing depth was about the same across donors.

This clone has just one count. Antigen specificity is unknown. V lost 2 bases and J lost 0, with 26 bases in between. Germline CDR1 GTSNPN, CDR2 SVGIG (reference sequence). The CDR3 contains 20 residues. The PCR made use of 60 Vbeta and 13 Jbeta primers. Sequenced by immunoSEQ multiplex PCR; TCRdb stores in-frame clones only, minus some. This sample has about 180,000 clones, with about four fifths found just once. V usage is TRBV30 and J usage is TRBJ1-5; TRBD1 is a possible D gene (5 bases). The clonotype originates from a girl aged 10 to 17 in good health and CMV-seropositive. Sequenced: PBMCs. In nucleotides, the CDR3 is TGTGCCTGGAGTAAATCCTACTGGACTCGTCGGGGGGATAGCAATCAGCCCCAGCATTTT. Its protein is CAWSKSYWTRRGDSNQPQHF.